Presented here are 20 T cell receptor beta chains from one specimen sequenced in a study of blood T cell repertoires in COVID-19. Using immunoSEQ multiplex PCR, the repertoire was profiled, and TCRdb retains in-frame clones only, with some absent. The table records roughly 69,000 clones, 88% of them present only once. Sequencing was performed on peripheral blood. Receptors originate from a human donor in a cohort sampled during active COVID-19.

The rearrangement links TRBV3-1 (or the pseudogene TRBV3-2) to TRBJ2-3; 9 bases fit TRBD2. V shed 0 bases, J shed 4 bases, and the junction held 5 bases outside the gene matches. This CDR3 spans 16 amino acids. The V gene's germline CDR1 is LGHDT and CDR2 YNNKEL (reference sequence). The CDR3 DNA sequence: TGTGCCAGCAGCCAAGAGGGGACTAGCCTCTCAGATACGCAGTATTTT. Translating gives CASSQEGTSLSDTQYF.

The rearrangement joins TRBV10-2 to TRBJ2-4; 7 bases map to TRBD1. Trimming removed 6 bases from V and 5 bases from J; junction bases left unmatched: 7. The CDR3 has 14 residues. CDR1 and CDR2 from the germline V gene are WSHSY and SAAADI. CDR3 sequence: CASRDPGQQNIQYF. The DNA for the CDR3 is TGCGCCAGCAGAGATCCGGGACAGCAAAACATTCAGTACTTC.

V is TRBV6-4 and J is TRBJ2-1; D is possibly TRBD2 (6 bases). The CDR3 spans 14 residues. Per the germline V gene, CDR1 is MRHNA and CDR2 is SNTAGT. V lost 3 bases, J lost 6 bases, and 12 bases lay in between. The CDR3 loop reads CASSELARGNEQFF. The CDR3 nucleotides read TGTGCCAGCAGTGAGCTAGCGAGGGGCAATGAGCAGTTCTTC.

The chain's CDR3 is CASSRLAGGNYEQYF. The DNA for the CDR3 is TGTGCCAGCAGTCGCCTAGCGGGCGGGAACTACGAGCAGTACTTC. The chain joins TRBV6-5 to TRBJ2-7; 8 bases are a match to TRBD2. The V segment lost 5 bases and the J segment 3 bases; nucleotides outside the gene matches: 9. The CDR3 covers 15 residues. Looked up from germline, CDR1 is MNHEY and CDR2 is SVGAGI.

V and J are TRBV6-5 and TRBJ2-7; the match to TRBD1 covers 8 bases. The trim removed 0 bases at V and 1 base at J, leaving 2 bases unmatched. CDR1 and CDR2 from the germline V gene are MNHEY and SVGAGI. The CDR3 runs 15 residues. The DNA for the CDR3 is TGTGCCAGCAGTTACTCCGGGACAGGATCCTACGAGCAGTACTTC. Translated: CASSYSGTGSYEQYF.

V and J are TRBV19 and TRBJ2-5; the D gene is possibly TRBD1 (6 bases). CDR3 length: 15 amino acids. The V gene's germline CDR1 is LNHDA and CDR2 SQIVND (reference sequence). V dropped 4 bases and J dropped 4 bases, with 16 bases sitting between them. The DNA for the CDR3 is TGTGCCAGTAGTAGCGGCAGGGGATGGGGAGAGACCCAGTACTTC. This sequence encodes CASSSGRGWGETQYF. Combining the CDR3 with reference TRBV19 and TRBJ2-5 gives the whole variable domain DGGITQSPKYLFRKEGQNVTLSCEQNLNHDAMYWYRQDPGQGLRLIYYSQIVNDFQKGDIAEGYSVSREKKESFPLTVTSAQKNPTAFYLCASSSGRGWGETQYFGPGTRLLVL.

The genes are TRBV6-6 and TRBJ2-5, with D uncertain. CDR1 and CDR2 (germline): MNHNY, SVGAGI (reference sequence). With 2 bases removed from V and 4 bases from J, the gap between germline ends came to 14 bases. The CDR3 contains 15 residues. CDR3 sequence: CASSYGARGVETQYF. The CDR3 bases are TGTGCCAGCAGTTACGGCGCCCGAGGCGTAGAGACCCAGTACTTC.

This CDR3 is CATTKENTEAFF. The CDR3 DNA sequence: TGTGCCACAACTAAAGAGAACACTGAAGCTTTCTTT. This rearrangement joins TRBV2 to TRBJ1-1; D is uncertain. The CDR3 sequence is 12 residues long. Germline loops: CDR1 SNHLY, CDR2 FYNNEI. The V end lost 10 bases, the J end lost 1 base, and 10 bases lay between the germline ends.

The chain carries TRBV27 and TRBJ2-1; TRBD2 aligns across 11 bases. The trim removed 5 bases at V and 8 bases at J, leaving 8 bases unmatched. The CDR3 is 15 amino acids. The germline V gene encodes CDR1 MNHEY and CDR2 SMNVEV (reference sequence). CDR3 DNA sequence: TGTGCCAGCAGTCTAACTAGCGGGAGTAGGGATGAGCAGTTCTTC. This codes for CASSLTSGSRDEQFF.

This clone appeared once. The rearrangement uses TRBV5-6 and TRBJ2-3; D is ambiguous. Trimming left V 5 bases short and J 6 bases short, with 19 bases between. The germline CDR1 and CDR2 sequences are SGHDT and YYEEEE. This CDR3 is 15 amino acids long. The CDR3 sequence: CASRLWSRAGDTQYF. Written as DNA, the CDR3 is TGTGCCAGCAGGCTATGGAGCCGCGCCGGTGATACGCAGTATTTT.

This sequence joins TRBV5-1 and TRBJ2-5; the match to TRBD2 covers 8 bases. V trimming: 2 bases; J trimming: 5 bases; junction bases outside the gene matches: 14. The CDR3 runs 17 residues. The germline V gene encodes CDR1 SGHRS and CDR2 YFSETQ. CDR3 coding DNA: TGCGCCAGCAGCTTCAGTTCGGCTAGCGGCGGGGGGGAGACCCAGTACTTC. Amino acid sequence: CASSFSSASGGGETQYF.

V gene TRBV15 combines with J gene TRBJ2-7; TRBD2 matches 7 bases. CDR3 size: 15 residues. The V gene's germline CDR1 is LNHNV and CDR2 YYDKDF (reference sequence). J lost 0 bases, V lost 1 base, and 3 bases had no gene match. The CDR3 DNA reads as TGTGCCACCAGCAGAGGAGCGGGAAGCTCCTACGAGCAGTACTTC. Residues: CATSRGAGSSYEQYF.

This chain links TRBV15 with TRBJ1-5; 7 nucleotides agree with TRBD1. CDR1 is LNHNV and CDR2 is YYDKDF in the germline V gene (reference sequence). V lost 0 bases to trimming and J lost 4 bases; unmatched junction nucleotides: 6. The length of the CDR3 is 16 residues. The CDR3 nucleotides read TGTGCCACCAGCAGAGACGCCACGGGACAGAATCAGCCCCAGCATTTT. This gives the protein CATSRDATGQNQPQHF.

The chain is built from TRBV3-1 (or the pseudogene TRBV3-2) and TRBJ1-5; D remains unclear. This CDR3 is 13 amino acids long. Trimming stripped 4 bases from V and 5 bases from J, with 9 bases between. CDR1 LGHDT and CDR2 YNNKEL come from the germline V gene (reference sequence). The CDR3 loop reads CASSPHADQPQHF. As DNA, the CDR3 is TGTGCCAGCAGCCCGCATGCAGATCAGCCCCAGCATTTT.

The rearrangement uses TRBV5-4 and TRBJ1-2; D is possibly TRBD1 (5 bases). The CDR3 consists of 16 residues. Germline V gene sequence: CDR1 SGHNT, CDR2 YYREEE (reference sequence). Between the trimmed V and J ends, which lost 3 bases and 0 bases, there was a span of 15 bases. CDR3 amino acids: CASSSRVGPTNYGYTF. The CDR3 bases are TGTGCCAGCAGCTCCCGGGTGGGGCCAACTAACTATGGCTACACCTTC.

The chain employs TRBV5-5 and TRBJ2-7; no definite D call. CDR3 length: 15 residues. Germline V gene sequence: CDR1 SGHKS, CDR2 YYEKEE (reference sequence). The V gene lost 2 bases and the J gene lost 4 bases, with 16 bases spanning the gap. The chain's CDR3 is CASSFSPGPSYEQYF. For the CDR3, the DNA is TGTGCCAGCAGCTTTTCACCGGGTCCCTCGTACGAGCAGTACTTC.

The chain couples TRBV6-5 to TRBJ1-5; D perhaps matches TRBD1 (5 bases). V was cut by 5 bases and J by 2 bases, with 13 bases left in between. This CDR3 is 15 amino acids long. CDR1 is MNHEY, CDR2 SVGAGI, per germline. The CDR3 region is CASSPRGEGNQPQHF. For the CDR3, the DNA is TGTGCCAGCAGTCCTCGGGGGGAGGGCAATCAGCCCCAGCATTTT.

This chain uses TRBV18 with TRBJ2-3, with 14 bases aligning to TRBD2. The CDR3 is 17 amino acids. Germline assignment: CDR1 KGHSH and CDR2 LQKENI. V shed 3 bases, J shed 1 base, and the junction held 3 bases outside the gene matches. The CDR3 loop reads CASSPRGLAGGTDTQYF. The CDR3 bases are TGTGCCAGCTCACCCAGGGGACTAGCGGGGGGCACAGATACGCAGTATTTT.

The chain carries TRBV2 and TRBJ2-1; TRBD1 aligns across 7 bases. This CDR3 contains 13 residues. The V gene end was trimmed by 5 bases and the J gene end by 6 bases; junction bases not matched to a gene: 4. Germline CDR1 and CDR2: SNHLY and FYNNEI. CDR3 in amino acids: CASSKSGGNEQFF. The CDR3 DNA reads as TGTGCCAGCAGTAAATCAGGGGGCAATGAGCAGTTCTTC.

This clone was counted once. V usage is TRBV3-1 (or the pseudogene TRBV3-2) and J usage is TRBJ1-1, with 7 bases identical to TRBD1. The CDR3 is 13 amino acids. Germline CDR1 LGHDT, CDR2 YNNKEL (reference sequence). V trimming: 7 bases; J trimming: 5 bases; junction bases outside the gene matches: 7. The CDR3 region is CASNEGARTEAFF. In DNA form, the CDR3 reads TGTGCCAGCAACGAGGGGGCGAGGACTGAAGCTTTCTTT.